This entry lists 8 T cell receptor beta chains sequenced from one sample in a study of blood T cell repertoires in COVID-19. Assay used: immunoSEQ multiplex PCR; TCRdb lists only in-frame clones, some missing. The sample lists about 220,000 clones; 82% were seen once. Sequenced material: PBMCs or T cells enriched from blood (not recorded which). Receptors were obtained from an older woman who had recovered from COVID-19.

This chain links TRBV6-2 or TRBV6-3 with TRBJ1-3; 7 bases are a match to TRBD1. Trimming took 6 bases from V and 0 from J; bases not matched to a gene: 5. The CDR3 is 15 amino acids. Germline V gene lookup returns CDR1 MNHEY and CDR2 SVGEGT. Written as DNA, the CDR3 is TGTGCCAGCAGCCACGGGACAGACTCTGGAAACACCATATATTTT. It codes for CASSHGTDSGNTIYF.

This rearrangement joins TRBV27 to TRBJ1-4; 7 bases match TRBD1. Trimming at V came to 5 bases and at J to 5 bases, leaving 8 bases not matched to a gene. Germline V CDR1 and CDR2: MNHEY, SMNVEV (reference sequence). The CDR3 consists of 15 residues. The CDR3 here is CASSDSGTENEKLFF. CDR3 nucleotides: TGTGCCAGCAGTGACTCCGGGACAGAGAATGAAAAACTGTTTTTT.

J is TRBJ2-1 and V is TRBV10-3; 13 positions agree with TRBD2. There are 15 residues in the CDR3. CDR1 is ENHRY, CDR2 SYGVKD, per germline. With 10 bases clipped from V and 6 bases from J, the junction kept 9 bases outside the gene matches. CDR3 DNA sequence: TGTGCCACAGGGACTAGCGGGGTTGGGGGCAATGAGCAGTTCTTC. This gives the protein CATGTSGVGGNEQFF.

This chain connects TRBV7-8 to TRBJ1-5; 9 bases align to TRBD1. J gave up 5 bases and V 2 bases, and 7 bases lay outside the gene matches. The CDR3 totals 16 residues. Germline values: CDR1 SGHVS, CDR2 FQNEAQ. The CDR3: CASSLTVGTGYQPQHF. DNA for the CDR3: TGTGCCAGCAGCTTAACCGTCGGGACAGGGTATCAGCCCCAGCATTTT.

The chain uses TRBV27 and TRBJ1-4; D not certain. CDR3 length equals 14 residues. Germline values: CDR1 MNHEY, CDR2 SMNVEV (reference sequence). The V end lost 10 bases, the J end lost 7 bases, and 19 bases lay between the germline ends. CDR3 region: CATGNWSPGEKLFF. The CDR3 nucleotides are TGTGCCACCGGGAACTGGTCGCCTGGTGAAAAACTGTTTTTT.

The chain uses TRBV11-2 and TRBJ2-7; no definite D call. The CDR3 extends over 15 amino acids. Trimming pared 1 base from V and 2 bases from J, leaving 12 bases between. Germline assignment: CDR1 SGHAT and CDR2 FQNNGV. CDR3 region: CASSLAGYGTYEQYF. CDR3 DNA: TGTGCCAGCAGCTTAGCCGGGTACGGAACCTACGAGCAGTACTTC.

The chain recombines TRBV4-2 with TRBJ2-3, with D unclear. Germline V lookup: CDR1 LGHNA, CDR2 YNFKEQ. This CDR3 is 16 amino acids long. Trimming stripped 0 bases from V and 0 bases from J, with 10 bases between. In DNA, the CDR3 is TGTGCCAGCAGCCAAGAGTACATGGGCAGCACAGATACGCAGTATTTT. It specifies CASSQEYMGSTDTQYF.

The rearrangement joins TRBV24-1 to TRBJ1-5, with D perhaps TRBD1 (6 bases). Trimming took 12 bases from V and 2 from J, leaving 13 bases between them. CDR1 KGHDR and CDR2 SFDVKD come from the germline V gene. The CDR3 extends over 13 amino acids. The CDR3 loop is CAVGGGGNQPQHF. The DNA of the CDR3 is TGTGCCGTCGGCGGGGGCGGCAATCAGCCCCAGCATTTT.